The T cell receptor (beta chain) under discussion was sequenced for a study of T-cell reconstitution after alpha-beta-depleted transplantation in children. General study findings and limits: The study reportedly traced alpha-beta T cells about two months after transplant to several hundred expanded graft clones.

This clonotype appeared many times. The target antigen is unknown. TCRbeta library preparation incorporated unique molecular identifiers. TCRdb independently ran MiXCR on the PCR reads; one entry per CDR3 protein. The sample carries around 700,000 distinct CDR3 sequences, about 12% recorded once. The V gene's germline CDR1 is MNHEY and CDR2 SVGAGI. The CDR3 runs to 17 residues. With 2 bases removed from V and 0 bases from J, the gap between germline ends came to 11 bases. V gene TRBV6-5 combines with J gene TRBJ2-6; D gene ambiguous. The source is a girl aged 2-9 years with congenital amegakaryocytic thrombocytopenia, due to receive a stem cell transplant. The sequencing here drew on PBMCs, taken before TCRalphabeta/CD19-depleted stem cell transplant. CDR3 DNA: TGTGCCAGCAGTTACGGCGACGGTTACTCTGGGGCCAACGTCCTGACTTTC. It yields the protein CASSYGDGYSGANVLTF.